Listed here are 19 T cell receptor beta chains from one sample, sequenced in a study of T-cell memory formation after mild COVID-19 (dated by TCRdb to the early 2020s). Library preparation was by 5' RACE. The reads were generated on an Illumina NovaSeq 6000. Through fastp at Q25 and MiXCR, TCRdb rebuilt clones from the public reads, retaining in-frame beta chains. Each entry is one CDR3 protein sequence, shown with its most common DNA and genes. The sample table records under 550,000 distinct CDR3 sequences; about a sixth of these occur just once. Clones ranked in the top ten supply about 22% of the sample. The sequencing sample was made of PBMCs or a T cell subset sorted from them (not recorded which). The receptors originated from a man between 18 and 29 years old who had mild COVID-19 (a few samples of this study predate the infection). The sample titles of this study are shuffled in the database, so cell type and time point are left out; the donor was told from shared clones.

This clonotype was counted between two and nine times. The chain is built from TRBV18 and TRBJ2-6; D call uncertain. The CDR3 loop spans 18 amino acids. The ends were cut back, 2 bases at V and 2 bases at J, with 16 bases in the middle. CDR1 KGHSH and CDR2 LQKENI come from the germline V gene. The CDR3 bases are TGTGCCAGCTCACCAGTGGCAGGCCTGGGTGCTGGGGCCAACGTCCTGACTTTC. Residues: CASSPVAGLGAGANVLTF. The full variable domain, its missing parts supplied by reference TRBV18 and TRBJ2-6, is NAGVMQNPRHLVRRRGQEARLRCSPMKGHSHVYWYRQLPEEGLKFMVYLQKENIIDESGMPKERFSAEFPKEGPSILRIQQVVRGDSAAYFCASSPVAGLGAGANVLTFGAGSRLTVL.

The chain recombines TRBV7-8 with TRBJ1-1; D remains unclear. This CDR3 comprises 15 residues. The V end was cut by 5 bases, the J end by 1 base, with 14 bases between. CDR1 and CDR2 from the germline V gene are SGHVS and FQNEAQ. Here the CDR3 reads CASSTPDGENTEAFF. CDR3 DNA: TGTGCCAGCAGCACCCCGGACGGGGAGAACACTGAAGCTTTCTTT.

This chain uses TRBV6-5 with TRBJ1-1, with a weak D call TRBD1 (6 bases). Germline V gene lookup returns CDR1 MNHEY and CDR2 SVGAGI. V was clipped by 7 bases and J by 1 base, with 16 bases between them. CDR3 length: 15 amino acids. The CDR3 nucleotides are TGTGCCAGCAACCAGGTTTGGGGGGCGAACACTGAAGCTTTCTTT. Translation gives CASNQVWGANTEAFF.

This clonotype was observed a handful of times. This chain uses TRBV7-9 with TRBJ1-1; unclear D gene. The CDR3 runs to 16 residues. Germline V lookup: CDR1 SEHNR, CDR2 FQNEAQ (reference sequence). V gave up 2 bases and J gave up 0 bases, with 13 bases separating them. In DNA form, the CDR3 reads TGTGCCAGCAGCTTAACGCCCGGCGGGGTGAACACTGAAGCTTTCTTT. This translates into CASSLTPGGVNTEAFF.

This clonotype was seen only a few times. The rearrangement uses TRBV24-1 and TRBJ2-1; tentatively, D is TRBD1 or TRBD2 (5 bases each). CDR3 length: 16 amino acids. Germline V gives CDR1 KGHDR, CDR2 SFDVKD. Trimming removed 4 bases at V and 7 bases at J, with 19 bases between. In DNA form, the CDR3 reads TGTGCCACCAGTGACCGCAGGACGGGACGTAAGAATGAGCAGTTCTTC. It is translated as CATSDRRTGRKNEQFF.

This chain's CDR3 is CASSSRVRAVETQYF. The CDR3 nucleotides are TGTGCCAGCAGCAGCCGGGTCAGGGCCGTTGAGACCCAGTACTTC. The J gene is TRBJ2-5, the V gene TRBV12-3 or TRBV12-4, with a possible D match to TRBD1 (5 bases). The CDR3 has 15 residues. The V and J ends lost 6 bases and 5 bases respectively, with 19 bases between them.

This clonotype has just a few counts. The rearrangement links TRBV6-2 or TRBV6-3 to TRBJ2-2; 8 nucleotides match TRBD2. Germline CDR1 and CDR2: MNHEY and SVGEGT. V shed 4 bases and J 0 bases; nucleotides not matched to a gene: 4. CDR3 length: 16 amino acids. CDR3 sequence reads: CASSSGGTTNTGELFF. The DNA of the CDR3 is TGTGCCAGCAGTTCGGGAGGGACAACGAACACCGGGGAGCTGTTTTTT.

This sequence joins TRBV13 and TRBJ2-7; 7 bases are a match to TRBD2. Per germline, CDR1 PRHDT and CDR2 FYEKMQ (reference sequence). This CDR3 comprises 15 residues. The trim removed 4 bases at V and 0 bases at J, leaving 6 bases unmatched. The CDR3 sequence is CASSSRGGSSYEQYF. CDR3 nucleotide sequence: TGTGCCAGCAGCTCCCGCGGGGGTAGCTCCTACGAGCAGTACTTC.

This clonotype was seen more than once but under ten times. The chain combines TRBV20-1 with TRBJ2-7; unclear D gene. Germline lookup yields CDR1 DFQATT and CDR2 SNEGSKA (reference sequence). The CDR3 contains 11 residues. The germline V and J ends were trimmed by 6 bases and 3 bases, with 9 bases remaining between them. The CDR3 loop reads CSARTRYEQYV. CDR3 bases: TGCAGTGCACGGACCCGCTACGAGCAGTACGTC.

CDR3: CASSLRGSRQGVYEQYF. CDR3 bases: TGTGCCAGCAGCTTACGTGGTTCGCGACAGGGTGTTTACGAGCAGTACTTC. This chain connects TRBV7-9 to TRBJ2-7; TRBD1 agrees at 7 bases. J gave up 4 bases and V 2 bases, and 14 bases lay outside the gene matches. The germline V gene encodes CDR1 SEHNR and CDR2 FQNEAQ (reference sequence). This CDR3 has 17 residues. Filled out from reference TRBV7-9 and TRBJ2-7, the complete variable domain reads DTGVSQNPRHKITKRGQNVTFRCDPISEHNRLYWYRQTLGQGPEFLTYFQNEAQLEKSRLLSDRFSAERPKGSFSTLEIQRTEQGDSAMYLCASSLRGSRQGVYEQYFGPGTRLTVT.

This clonotype has a handful of counts. The chain couples TRBV30 to TRBJ2-5; possibly TRBD2 for D (5 bases). V was pared by 8 bases and J by 4 bases, with 11 bases between. The CDR3 has 11 amino acids. Germline V gene data show CDR1 as GTSNPN and CDR2 as SVGIG (reference sequence). The CDR3 nucleotides read TGTGCCACCAACGGAGGAGAGACCCAGTACTTC. This sequence encodes CATNGGETQYF.

This chain uses TRBV6-4 with TRBJ2-3, with 8 bases identical to TRBD2. The J segment lost 1 base and the V segment lost 0 bases, leaving 0 bases of the junction unmatched. The CDR3 covers 15 residues. CDR1 is MRHNA and CDR2 is SNTAGT in the germline V gene. CDR3 region: CASSDSRGGTDTQYF. As DNA, the CDR3 is TGTGCCAGCAGTGACTCGCGGGGGGGCACAGATACGCAGTATTTT.

The chain has TRBV27 and TRBJ2-6; 8 positions agree with TRBD1. Germline V CDR1 and CDR2: MNHEY, SMNVEV (reference sequence). The CDR3 length is 16 residues. The V segment lost 8 bases and the J segment 0 bases; nucleotides outside the gene matches: 6. This chain's CDR3 is CASGGQGSSGANVLTF. CDR3 bases: TGTGCCAGCGGCGGACAGGGAAGCTCTGGGGCCAACGTCCTGACTTTC.

This clonotype appeared a few times. This chain uses TRBV20-1 with TRBJ1-1; D gene ambiguous. V was shortened by 5 bases and J by 5 bases, with 15 bases between the two germline ends. In germline, CDR1 is DFQATT, CDR2 SNEGSKA (reference sequence). The CDR3 loop spans 13 amino acids. CDR3 coding DNA: TGCAGTGCTGGACGGCCCTTTATTACTGAAGCTTTCTTT. Amino acids: CSAGRPFITEAFF.

This clonotype was picked up a small number of times. This rearrangement joins TRBV7-9 to TRBJ2-7; weak D call: TRBD1 (6 bases). CDR3 length equals 17 residues. Trimming took off 1 base at V and 0 bases at J, with 16 bases between the two ends. The germline gives CDR1 SEHNR, CDR2 FQNEAQ (reference sequence). CDR3 region: CASSLVQGRGGSYEQYV. The CDR3 coding sequence is TGTGCCAGCAGCTTAGTTCAGGGGAGAGGGGGCTCCTACGAGCAGTACGTC.

The CDR3 nucleotides are TGTGCCTGGAGTAGCGGGGGAGGCACCGGGGAGCTGTTTTTT. It translates to CAWSSGGGTGELFF. The V call is TRBV30, the J call TRBJ2-2; 8 bases are a match to TRBD2. The CDR3 loop spans 14 amino acids. J gave up 4 bases and V 2 bases, and 3 bases lay outside the gene matches. Per germline, CDR1 GTSNPN and CDR2 SVGIG (reference sequence).

This clonotype came up a few times. The rearrangement links TRBV29-1 to TRBJ2-1, with TRBD2 matching over 7 bases. The CDR3 totals 15 residues. V shed 8 bases and J 0 bases; nucleotides not matched to a gene: 10. CDR1 and CDR2 from the germline V gene are SQVTM and ANQGSEA. For the CDR3, the DNA is TGCAGCACACGACTAGCTCCAAGCTCCTACAATGAGCAGTTCTTC. This encodes CSTRLAPSSYNEQFF.

The chain links TRBV27 to TRBJ1-5, with no clear D. This CDR3 has 12 amino acids. Germline values: CDR1 MNHEY, CDR2 SMNVEV (reference sequence). The germline V and J ends were trimmed by 5 bases and 2 bases, with 4 bases remaining between them. CDR3 nucleotide sequence: TGTGCCAGCAGTGCTCGCAATCAGCCCCAGCATTTT. It codes for CASSARNQPQHF.

The chain combines TRBV7-9 with TRBJ2-2, with D perhaps matching TRBD2 (5 bases). Trimming stripped 7 bases from V and 5 bases from J, with 17 bases between. The germline V gene encodes CDR1 SEHNR and CDR2 FQNEAQ (reference sequence). The CDR3 is 15 residues long. The CDR3 protein is CASTKRGRETGELFF. The CDR3 nucleotides read TGTGCCAGCACTAAACGAGGGAGAGAGACCGGGGAGCTGTTTTTT. Full variable domain (missing parts from reference TRBV7-9 and TRBJ2-2): DTGVSQNPRHKITKRGQNVTFRCDPISEHNRLYWYRQTLGQGPEFLTYFQNEAQLEKSRLLSDRFSAERPKGSFSTLEIQRTEQGDSAMYLCASTKRGRETGELFFGEGSRLTVL.